Shown below are 24 T cell receptor beta chains from a single sample sequenced in a study of blood T cell repertoires in COVID-19. TCRdb keeps only in-frame clones here, not all; method: immunoSEQ multiplex PCR. The table lists about 210,000 clones, about 90% of them singletons, with under 2% in the top ten. The source material was peripheral blood. The receptor source for this set is a man between 18 and 29 years old with active or convalescent COVID-19.

The chain has TRBV2 and TRBJ1-4, with a possible D match to TRBD1 (6 bases). The length of the CDR3 is 15 residues. Germline CDR1 is SNHLY and CDR2 is FYNNEI. V lost 2 bases, J lost 7 bases, and 14 bases lay in between. CDR3 region: CASSELQGYIEKLFF. CDR3 nucleotide sequence: TGTGCCAGCAGTGAATTACAGGGCTATATTGAAAAACTGTTTTTT.

The chain is built from TRBV5-1 and TRBJ2-5; 14 bases align to TRBD2. Germline V gene lookup returns CDR1 SGHRS and CDR2 YFSETQ. Unmatched junction bases numbered 7, after V lost 1 base and J lost 5 bases. This CDR3 comprises 17 residues. The CDR3 DNA reads TGCGCCAGCAGCTTGCCTGGGACTAGCGGGAGTAGGGAGACCCAGTACTTC. It is translated as CASSLPGTSGSRETQYF. Drawing the rest from reference TRBV5-1 and TRBJ2-5, the complete variable domain is KAGVTQTPRYLIKTRGQQVTLSCSPISGHRSVSWYQQTPGQGLQFLFEYFSETQRNKGNFPGRFSGRQFSNSRSEMNVSTLELGDSALYLCASSLPGTSGSRETQYFGPGTRLLVL.

The chain links TRBV7-8 to TRBJ1-5, with 8 bases identical to TRBD1. V trimming: 2 bases; J trimming: 2 bases; junction bases outside the gene matches: 11. From germline, CDR1 is SGHVS and CDR2 FQNEAQ. The CDR3 has 18 residues. The CDR3 bases are TGTGCCAGCAGCTTAAGGACAGGGACTTTTACAGGCAATCAGCCCCAGCATTTT. Encoded protein: CASSLRTGTFTGNQPQHF.

This chain connects TRBV4-3 to TRBJ2-7; no reliable D call. The germline V gene encodes CDR1 LGHNA and CDR2 YSLEER. The CDR3 loop spans 14 amino acids. The V end was cut by 1 base, the J end by 5 bases, with 12 bases between. CDR3 region: CASSQGLNGDEQYF. For the CDR3, the DNA is TGCGCCAGCAGCCAAGGGCTAAACGGAGACGAGCAGTACTTC.

The genes are TRBV19 and TRBJ2-3, with D tentatively TRBD1 (6 bases). This CDR3 is 15 amino acids long. The V end was cut by 3 bases, the J end by 4 bases, with 14 bases between. CDR1 and CDR2 (germline): LNHDA, SQIVND (reference sequence). CDR3 region: CASSMARGYPDTQYF. The CDR3 nucleotides are TGTGCCAGTAGTATGGCCAGGGGTTATCCAGATACGCAGTATTTT.

This CDR3 is CASSLWRENTEAFF. CDR3 sequence (DNA): TGTGCCAGCAGCTTATGGAGAGAGAACACTGAAGCTTTCTTT. The J gene is TRBJ1-1, the V gene TRBV7-2; D is uncertain. V was shortened by 2 bases and J by 1 base, with 8 bases between the two germline ends. Looked up from germline, CDR1 is SGHTA and CDR2 is FQGNSA. The CDR3 contains 14 residues.

The chain is built from TRBV18 and TRBJ1-1; weak D call: TRBD1 (6 bases). CDR3 size: 12 residues. V shed 3 bases and J shed 6 bases, with 8 bases lying between them. Germline CDR1 reads KGHSH; CDR2 reads LQKENI. CDR3 in DNA: TGTGCCAGCTCACCCGGGACACCTGAAGCTTTCTTT. This gives the protein CASSPGTPEAFF.

This rearrangement joins TRBV12-3 or TRBV12-4 to TRBJ1-2, with 8 bases aligning to TRBD1. CDR3 length equals 13 residues. The trim removed 5 bases at V and 7 bases at J, leaving 6 bases unmatched. The CDR3 is CASSPTGVGGYTF. CDR3 DNA: TGTGCCAGCAGTCCGACAGGGGTTGGTGGCTACACCTTC.

The chain has TRBV19 and TRBJ2-7, with 7 bases fitting TRBD2. Germline trimming cut 5 bases from V and 3 bases from J; bases unmatched to any gene: 4. The CDR3 is 13 amino acids. The germline CDR1 and CDR2 sequences are LNHDA and SQIVND (reference sequence). The DNA for the CDR3 is TGTGCCAGTAGTCCCCAGCGGGACTACGAGCAGTACTTC. Translation gives CASSPQRDYEQYF.

As DNA, the CDR3 is TGTGCCAGCAGCCACGGGGGGGATTTTGACAATGAGCAGTTCTTC. It yields the protein CASSHGGDFDNEQFF. The chain carries TRBV7-9 and TRBJ2-1, with 8 bases aligning to TRBD2. With 5 bases clipped from V and 5 bases from J, the junction kept 8 bases outside the gene matches. Germline V gene sequence: CDR1 SEHNR, CDR2 FQNEAQ (reference sequence). CDR3 size: 15 residues.

The chain has TRBV13 and TRBJ1-2; no definite D call. The CDR3 runs 14 residues. Trimming removed 5 bases at V and 4 bases at J, with 14 bases between. Germline loops: CDR1 PRHDT, CDR2 FYEKMQ (reference sequence). The CDR3 loop reads CASSPREFGYGYTF. In nucleotides, the CDR3 is TGTGCCAGCAGCCCGCGGGAGTTTGGCTATGGCTACACCTTC.

This chain joins TRBV4-2 and TRBJ2-7; 7 bases are a match to TRBD2. Germline loops: CDR1 LGHNA, CDR2 YNFKEQ. The CDR3 loop spans 15 amino acids. Trimming removed 1 base from V and 0 bases from J; junction bases left unmatched: 3. CDR3 loop: CASSQVGGSSYEQYF. The DNA of the CDR3 is TGTGCCAGCAGCCAAGTTGGCGGGAGCTCCTACGAGCAGTACTTC.

J is TRBJ2-2 and V is TRBV15, with 7 bases identical to TRBD2. Germline CDR1 reads LNHNV; CDR2 reads YYDKDF (reference sequence). V lost 0 bases and J lost 4; bases outside the gene matches: 5. This CDR3 region has 16 residues. The CDR3, as DNA: TGTGCCACCAGCAGAGATCTGGCGGGAGCCACCGGGGAGCTGTTTTTT. Its translation: CATSRDLAGATGELFF.

The J gene is TRBJ2-1, the V gene TRBV19, with 10 positions matching TRBD2. CDR3 length equals 16 residues. J gave up 2 bases and V 2 bases, and 3 bases lay outside the gene matches. CDR1 is LNHDA and CDR2 is SQIVND in the germline V gene (reference sequence). The CDR3, as DNA: TGTGCCAGTAGTATAAATCTAGCGGGGGCCTACAATGAGCAGTTCTTC. Its protein product is CASSINLAGAYNEQFF.

The rearrangement links TRBV20-1 to TRBJ1-1, with D unclear. CDR3 length: 11 amino acids. Trimming shortened V by 5 bases and J by 4 bases, and 8 bases separated the two germline ends. Per germline, CDR1 DFQATT and CDR2 SNEGSKA (reference sequence). Here the CDR3 DNA reads TGCAGTGCTTTTTTCTCCACTGAAGCTTTCTTT. Protein: CSAFFSTEAFF.

The V call is TRBV7-6, the J call TRBJ2-5, with D unclear. V was trimmed by 4 bases and J by 5 bases, leaving 5 bases between them. In germline, CDR1 is SGHVS, CDR2 FNYEAQ. CDR3 size: 11 residues. The CDR3 sequence: CASSYAETQYF. The CDR3 DNA is TGTGCCAGCAGCTACGCGGAGACCCAGTACTTC.

The V and J genes are TRBV7-9 and TRBJ1-5; D unclear. Per the germline V gene, CDR1 is SEHNR and CDR2 is FQNEAQ (reference sequence). Deletions cut 5 bases from V and 2 bases from J, with 13 bases between. The CDR3 is 15 residues long. The CDR3 nucleotides read TGTGCCAGCAGCCAAAGTCGGGAAGGCAATCAGCCCCAGCATTTT. It yields the protein CASSQSREGNQPQHF.

The rearrangement links TRBV30 to TRBJ2-5; tentative D call: TRBD1 (5 bases). Trimming pared 3 bases from V and 1 base from J, leaving 9 bases between. This CDR3 region has 13 residues. The V gene's germline CDR1 is GTSNPN and CDR2 SVGIG (reference sequence). CDR3 region: CAWSSGIQETQYF. DNA of the CDR3: TGTGCCTGGAGCTCAGGGATCCAAGAGACCCAGTACTTC.

This clone came up a few times. The J gene is TRBJ2-1, the V gene TRBV12-3 or TRBV12-4; D gene unclear. This CDR3 is 11 amino acids long. Trimming left V 2 bases short and J 10 bases short, with 6 bases between. In DNA form, the CDR3 reads TGTGCCAGCAGTTTACGAGTGGAGCAGTTCTTC. Translating gives CASSLRVEQFF.

This chain connects TRBV5-6 to TRBJ2-6; unclear D gene. Between the trimmed V and J ends, which lost 0 bases and 7 bases, there was a span of 8 bases. This CDR3 has 14 amino acids. Germline V gives CDR1 SGHDT, CDR2 YYEEEE. The CDR3 spells CASSLDSLANVLTF. CDR3 sequence (DNA): TGTGCCAGCAGCTTGGACAGCTTAGCCAACGTCCTGACTTTC.

This rearrangement joins TRBV20-1 to TRBJ2-7; D possibly corresponds to TRBD2 (6 bases). This CDR3 has 11 residues. Germline V gene lookup returns CDR1 DFQATT and CDR2 SNEGSKA (reference sequence). Trimming cost V 6 bases and J 6 bases, with 12 bases left between them. CDR3 nucleotide sequence: TGCAGTGCCCCTCTAGCGCGCGAGCAGTACTTC. Translating it yields CSAPLAREQYF.

This clone was picked up one time. This chain links TRBV18 with TRBJ1-1; D gene ambiguous. Trimming removed 3 bases at V and 1 base at J, with 6 bases between. Germline V lookup: CDR1 KGHSH, CDR2 LQKENI. This CDR3 spans 13 amino acids. CDR3 in amino acids: CASSPQQNTEAFF. The CDR3 nucleotides are TGTGCCAGCTCACCTCAACAGAACACTGAAGCTTTCTTT.

CDR3 coding DNA: TGCGCCAGCAGCCAAGATCCGTATTCCGGGGAGCTGTTTTTT. This codes for CASSQDPYSGELFF. The chain links TRBV4-3 to TRBJ2-2; D is ambiguous. The CDR3 extends over 14 amino acids. In germline, CDR1 is LGHNA, CDR2 YSLEER. Trimming removed 0 bases from V and 6 bases from J, with 8 bases in between.

J is TRBJ2-7 and V is TRBV19, with 9 bases lining up with TRBD1. From germline, CDR1 is LNHDA and CDR2 SQIVND (reference sequence). CDR3 length: 15 residues. V shed 3 bases, J shed 3 bases, and the junction held 6 bases outside the gene matches. The CDR3, as DNA: TGTGCCAGTAGTATCCTGGGACAGGGTATCTACGAGCAGTACTTC. The encoded protein is CASSILGQGIYEQYF. Full variable domain (rest looked up from reference TRBV19 and TRBJ2-7): DGGITQSPKYLFRKEGQNVTLSCEQNLNHDAMYWYRQDPGQGLRLIYYSQIVNDFQKGDIAEGYSVSREKKESFPLTVTSAQKNPTAFYLCASSILGQGIYEQYFGPGTRLTVT.